This is a list of T cell receptor beta chains from one sample in a study of regulatory T cells in long-lasting Graves disease. Each CDR3 protein gets one entry after TCRdb re-called the reads with MiXCR. The top ten clones hold around 20% of a sample with hundreds of distinct CDR3 sequences, around 90% of them seen once. This specimen was peripheral blood mononuclear cells (PBMCs), taken with antithyroid drug treatment, in newly diagnosed or persistent Graves disease (not recorded which). These receptors all come from a woman in her late teens or twenties with Graves disease. The CDR3 runs from the conserved cysteine through the conserved F or W. The D gene is left open where the match is weak. A clone size is listed for some rows: how often the clone was seen (once, few, many), or a class if it is expanded.

v_gene,d_gene,j_gene,abundance,CDR3aa,CDR3nt
TRBV7-8,NA,TRBJ2-2,NA,CASSLADGGSGTGELFF,TGTGCCAGCAGCTTAGCAGACGGTGGGAGTGGCACCGGGGAGCTGTTTTTT
TRBV30,TRBD2,TRBJ2-1,NA,CAWAKGLVNNEQFF,TGTGCCTGGGCAAAGGGACTAGTGAACAATGAGCAGTTCTTC
TRBV27,NA,TRBJ1-5,NA,CASSLSMGGSQPQHF,TGTGCCAGCAGTTTATCGATGGGGGGAAGTCAGCCCCAGCATTTT
TRBV6-5,TRBD2,TRBJ2-1,NA,CASSYGRDNEQFF,TGTGCCAGCAGTTACGGGAGGGACAATGAGCAGTTCTTC
TRBV20-1,NA,TRBJ2-1,NA,CSARGDEQFF,TGCAGTGCTAGGGGTGATGAGCAGTTCTTC
TRBV4-3,NA,TRBJ2-7,NA,CASSLDPSYEQYF,TGCGCCAGCAGCCTCGACCCTTCCTACGAGCAGTACTTC
TRBV5-5,NA,TRBJ2-7,NA,CASSLGGYEQYF,TGTGCCAGCAGCTTGGGTGGATACGAGCAGTACTTC
TRBV11-3,NA,TRBJ2-5,NA,CASSLASETQYF,TGTGCCAGCAGCTTAGCATCAGAGACCCAGTACTTC
TRBV11-2,NA,TRBJ2-3,NA,CASSLVAGTDTQYF,TGTGCCAGCAGCTTAGTCGCTGGTACAGATACGCAGTATTTT
TRBV11-1,NA,TRBJ2-1,NA,CASSFGLGGIYNEQFF,TGTGCCAGCAGCTTCGGGTTGGGGGGAATTTACAATGAGCAGTTCTTC
TRBV6-2/TRBV6-3,TRBD1,TRBJ1-5,NA,CASSTFGTGVLGSGQPQHF,TGTGCCAGCAGCACATTTGGGACAGGGGTCCTCGGGAGCGGTCAGCCCCAGCATTTT
TRBV29-1,NA,TRBJ2-1,few,CSVAEPPEQFF,TGCAGCGTTGCCGAGCCCCCTGAGCAGTTCTTC
TRBV7-9,NA,TRBJ2-5,NA,CASSRRQTQETQYF,TGTGCCAGCAGCAGGCGACAAACCCAAGAGACCCAGTACTTC
TRBV30,NA,TRBJ1-5,NA,CAWSSGSFWHF,TGTGCCTGGAGTTCGGGGTCGTTTTGGCATTTT
TRBV24-1,TRBD2,TRBJ2-1,few,CATSGGGLAGFDEQFF,TGTGCCACCAGTGGGGGGGGGCTAGCGGGATTTGATGAGCAGTTCTTC
TRBV5-1,NA,TRBJ2-3,NA,CASSLKGSQDLSDTQYF,TGCGCCAGCAGCTTGAAAGGGTCCCAGGACCTCTCGGATACGCAGTATTTT
TRBV11-2,NA,TRBJ2-1,few,CASSLGFSGNNEQFF,TGTGCCAGCAGCTTAGGCTTTAGCGGAAACAATGAGCAGTTCTTC